This T cell receptor beta chain was obtained from a study of blood T cell repertoires in COVID-19. On the study more broadly: Samples of COVID-19 (acute and convalescent) were obtained from the United States, Italy and Spain. From T cells, B-cell-depleted T cells, or PBMCs came the material, which was cDNA or gDNA.

Original methodology: Amplification with reference gene primers provided the estimates of nucleated cell counts. TCRdb keeps only in-frame clones here, not all; method: immunoSEQ multiplex PCR. V and J calls and clone size follow that table, whereas D and trimming were derived from the DNA. Among roughly 71,000 clones, 80% were seen once, and the ten largest hold around a sixth. In this sample, this clone turned up once. The CDR3 loop spans 14 amino acids. Per the germline V gene, CDR1 is SNHLY and CDR2 is FYNNEI. J lost 4 bases, V lost 3 bases, and 3 bases had no gene match. This TCR came from a man in his 70s who had recovered from COVID-19. The sequencing sample was made of peripheral blood. This chain connects TRBV2 to TRBJ2-7; 10 bases map to TRBD1. In DNA, the CDR3 is TGTGCCAGCAGTGACCCGGGACAGGGGTACGAGCAGTACTTC. Encoded protein: CASSDPGQGYEQYF.